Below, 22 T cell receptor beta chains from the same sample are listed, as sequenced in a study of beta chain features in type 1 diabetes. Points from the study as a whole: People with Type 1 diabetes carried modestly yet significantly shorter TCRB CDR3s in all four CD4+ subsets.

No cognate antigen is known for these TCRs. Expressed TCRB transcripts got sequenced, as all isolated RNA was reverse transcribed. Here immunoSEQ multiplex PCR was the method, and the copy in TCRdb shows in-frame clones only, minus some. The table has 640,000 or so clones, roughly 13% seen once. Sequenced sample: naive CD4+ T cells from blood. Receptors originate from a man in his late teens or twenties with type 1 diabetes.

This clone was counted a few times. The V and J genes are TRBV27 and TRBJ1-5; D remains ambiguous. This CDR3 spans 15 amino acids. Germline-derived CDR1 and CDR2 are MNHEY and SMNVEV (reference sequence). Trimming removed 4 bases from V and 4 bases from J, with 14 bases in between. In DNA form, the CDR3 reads TGTGCCAGCAGTTCCAGACGGGCGACTAATCAGCCCCAGCATTTT. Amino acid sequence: CASSSRRATNQPQHF.

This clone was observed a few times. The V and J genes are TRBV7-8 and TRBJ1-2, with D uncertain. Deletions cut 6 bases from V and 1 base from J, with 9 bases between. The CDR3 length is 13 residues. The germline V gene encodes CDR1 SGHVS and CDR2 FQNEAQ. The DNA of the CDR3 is TGTGCCAGCAGGGCGGGTGGTAACTATGGCTACACCTTC. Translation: CASRAGGNYGYTF.

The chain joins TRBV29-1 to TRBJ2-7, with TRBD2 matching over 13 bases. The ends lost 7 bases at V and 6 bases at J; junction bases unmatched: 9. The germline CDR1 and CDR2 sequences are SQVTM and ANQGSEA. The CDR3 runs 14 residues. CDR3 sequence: CSAGTSGVAGEQYF. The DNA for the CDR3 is TGCAGCGCCGGGACTAGCGGGGTCGCCGGCGAGCAGTACTTC.

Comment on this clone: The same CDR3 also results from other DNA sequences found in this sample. The CDR3 sequence is CSARTGGTEAFF. The CDR3 DNA reads TGCAGCGCCCGGACAGGGGGCACTGAAGCTTTCTTT. The genes are TRBV29-1 and TRBJ1-1, with 10 bases that match TRBD1. V was pared by 7 bases and J by 4 bases, with 3 bases of the junction left unmatched. This CDR3 is built from 12 residues. Germline lookup yields CDR1 SQVTM and CDR2 ANQGSEA.

The CDR3 DNA is TGTGCCAGCAGTCCGAAGGGGCGGGGGCCGAGCACAGATACGCAGTATTTT. Protein product: CASSPKGRGPSTDTQYF. The chain combines TRBV27 with TRBJ2-3, with D perhaps TRBD2 (7 bases). CDR1 is MNHEY, CDR2 SMNVEV, per germline (reference sequence). V lost 5 bases and J lost 0, with 18 bases in between. The CDR3 loop spans 17 amino acids.

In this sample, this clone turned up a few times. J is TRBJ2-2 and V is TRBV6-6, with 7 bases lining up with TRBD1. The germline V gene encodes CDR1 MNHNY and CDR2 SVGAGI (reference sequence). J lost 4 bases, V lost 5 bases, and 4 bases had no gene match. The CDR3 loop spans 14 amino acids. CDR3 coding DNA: TGTGCCAGCAGTCCCAGGGGGACCACCGGGGAGCTGTTTTTT. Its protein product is CASSPRGTTGELFF.

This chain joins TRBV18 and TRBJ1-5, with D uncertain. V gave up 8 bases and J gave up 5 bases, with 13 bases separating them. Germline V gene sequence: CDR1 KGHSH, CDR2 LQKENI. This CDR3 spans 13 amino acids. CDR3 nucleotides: TGTGCCAGCCAGGCCTCCGGGGATCAGCCCCAGCATTTT. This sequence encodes CASQASGDQPQHF.

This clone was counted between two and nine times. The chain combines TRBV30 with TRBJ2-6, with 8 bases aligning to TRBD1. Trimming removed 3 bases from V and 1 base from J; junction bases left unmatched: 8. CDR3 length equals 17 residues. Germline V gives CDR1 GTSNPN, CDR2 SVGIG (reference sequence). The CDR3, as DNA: TGTGCCTGGAGCCGGACAGGGACCATTTCTGGGGCCAACGTCCTGACTTTC. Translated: CAWSRTGTISGANVLTF.

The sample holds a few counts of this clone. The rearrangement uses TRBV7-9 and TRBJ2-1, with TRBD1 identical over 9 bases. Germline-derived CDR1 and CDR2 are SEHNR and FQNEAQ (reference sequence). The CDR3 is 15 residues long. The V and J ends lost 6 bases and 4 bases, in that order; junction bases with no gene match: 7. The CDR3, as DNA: TGTGCCAGCAGTCCAGGACAGGGGAGATACAATGAGCAGTTCTTC. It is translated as CASSPGQGRYNEQFF.

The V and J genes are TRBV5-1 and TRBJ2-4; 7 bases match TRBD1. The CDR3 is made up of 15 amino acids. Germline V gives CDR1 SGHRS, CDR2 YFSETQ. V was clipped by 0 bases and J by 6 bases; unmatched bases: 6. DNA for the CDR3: TGCGCCAGCAGCTTGGCGACAGGGCGGTCAAACATTCAGTACTTC. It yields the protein CASSLATGRSNIQYF.

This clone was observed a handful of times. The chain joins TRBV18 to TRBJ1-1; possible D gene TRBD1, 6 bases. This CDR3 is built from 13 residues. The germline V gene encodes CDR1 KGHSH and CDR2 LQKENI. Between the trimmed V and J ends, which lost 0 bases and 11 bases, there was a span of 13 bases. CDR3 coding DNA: TGTGCCAGCTCACCACCGGCAGGGGATTACGCTTTCTTT. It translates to CASSPPAGDYAFF.

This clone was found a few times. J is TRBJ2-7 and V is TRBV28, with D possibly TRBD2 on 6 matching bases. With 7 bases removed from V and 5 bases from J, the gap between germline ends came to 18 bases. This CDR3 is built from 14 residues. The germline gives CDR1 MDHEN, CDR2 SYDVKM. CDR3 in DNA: TGTGCCAGCACTGGAGGGGCAGGGAGGAACGAGCAGTACTTC. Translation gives CASTGGAGRNEQYF.

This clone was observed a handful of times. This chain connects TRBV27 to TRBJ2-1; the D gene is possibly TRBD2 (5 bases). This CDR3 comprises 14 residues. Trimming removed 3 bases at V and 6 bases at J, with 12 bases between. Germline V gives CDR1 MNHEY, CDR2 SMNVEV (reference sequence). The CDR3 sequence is CASSLRVLSNEQFF. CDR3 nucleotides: TGTGCCAGCAGTTTGAGGGTACTGTCCAATGAGCAGTTCTTC.

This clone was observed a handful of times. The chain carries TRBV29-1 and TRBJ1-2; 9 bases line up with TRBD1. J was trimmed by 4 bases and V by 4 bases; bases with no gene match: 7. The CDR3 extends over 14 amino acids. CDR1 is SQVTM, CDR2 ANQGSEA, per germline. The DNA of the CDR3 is TGCAGCGTTGCTACAGGGGGCTTTGTCTATGGCTACACCTTC. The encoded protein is CSVATGGFVYGYTF.

The DNA of the CDR3 is TGTGCCAGCAGTTATGGGATAAGCACAGATACGCAGTATTTT. It translates to CASSYGISTDTQYF. The chain recombines TRBV6-5 with TRBJ2-3, with D hard to call. CDR3 size: 14 residues. The germline gives CDR1 MNHEY, CDR2 SVGAGI. The V gene lost 3 bases and the J gene lost 0 bases, with 7 bases spanning the gap.

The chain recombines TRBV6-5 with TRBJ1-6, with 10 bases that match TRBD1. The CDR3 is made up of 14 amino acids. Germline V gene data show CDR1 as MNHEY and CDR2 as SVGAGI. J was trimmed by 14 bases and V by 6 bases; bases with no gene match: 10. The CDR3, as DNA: TGTGCCAGCAGGACGGGACAGGGGAAATTAGCCCTCCACTTT. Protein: CASRTGQGKLALHF.

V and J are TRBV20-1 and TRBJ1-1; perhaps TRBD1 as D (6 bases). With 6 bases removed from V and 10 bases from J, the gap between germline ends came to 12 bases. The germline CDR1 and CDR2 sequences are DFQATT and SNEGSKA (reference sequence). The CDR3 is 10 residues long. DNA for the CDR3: TGCAGTGCCCCACAGGGCCTAGCTTTCTTT. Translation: CSAPQGLAFF.

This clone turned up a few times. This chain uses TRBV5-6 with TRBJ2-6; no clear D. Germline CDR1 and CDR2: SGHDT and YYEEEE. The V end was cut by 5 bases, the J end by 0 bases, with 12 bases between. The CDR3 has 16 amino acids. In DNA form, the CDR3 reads TGTGCCAGCAGTCCCTTAGGGTACTCTGGGGCCAACGTCCTGACTTTC. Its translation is CASSPLGYSGANVLTF.

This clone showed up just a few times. The CDR3 DNA follows: TGTGCCAGCAGCTTAGGAGACGGGAACACCGGGGAGCTGTTTTTT. Translated, it gives CASSLGDGNTGELFF. V gene TRBV7-7 combines with J gene TRBJ2-2, with D hard to call. Looked up from germline, CDR1 is SSHAT and CDR2 is FNYEAQ (reference sequence). The CDR3 is 15 residues long. Between the trimmed V and J ends, which lost 1 base and 1 base, there was a span of 7 bases.

In DNA form, the CDR3 reads TGTGCCTTAGAAGGTGGCCCCTTTAACTCCGAGCAGTACTTC. It is translated as CALEGGPFNSEQYF. This chain connects TRBV30 to TRBJ2-7; no firm D call. CDR1 is GTSNPN and CDR2 is SVGIG in the germline V gene (reference sequence). CDR3 size: 14 residues. V lost 7 bases and J lost 6, with 22 bases in between.

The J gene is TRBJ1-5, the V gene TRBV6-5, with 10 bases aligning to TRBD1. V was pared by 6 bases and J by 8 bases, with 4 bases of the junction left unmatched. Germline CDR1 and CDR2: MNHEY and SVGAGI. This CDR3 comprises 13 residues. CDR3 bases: TGTGCCAGCAGCCACGGGACAGGGGAGCCCCAGCATTTT. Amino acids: CASSHGTGEPQHF.

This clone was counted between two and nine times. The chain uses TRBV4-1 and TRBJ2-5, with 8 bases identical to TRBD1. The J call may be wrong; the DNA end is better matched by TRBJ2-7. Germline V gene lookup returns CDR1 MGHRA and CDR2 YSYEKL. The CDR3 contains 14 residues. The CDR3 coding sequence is TGCGCCAGCAGCCTCGGACAGGGCTCCTACGAGCAGTACTTC. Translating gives CASSLGQGSYEQYF.